This passage covers 7 T cell receptor beta chains from one sample sequenced in a study of blood T cell repertoires in COVID-19. The assay was immunoSEQ multiplex PCR, and TCRdb's table has in-frame clones only and misses some. The data show some 190,000 clones, approximately 80% seen once. The sample consisted of peripheral blood. The receptors were gathered from a woman aged 80 or over with COVID-19, enrolled during active disease.

The chain couples TRBV2 to TRBJ2-3; the match to TRBD1 covers 8 bases. There are 14 residues in the CDR3. J was trimmed by 5 bases and V by 3 bases; bases with no gene match: 4. Germline CDR1 is SNHLY and CDR2 is FYNNEI. The CDR3 is CASSDRTGQDTQYF. CDR3 nucleotides: TGTGCCAGCAGTGACCGGACAGGGCAAGATACGCAGTATTTT.

The chain has TRBV12-3 or TRBV12-4 and TRBJ1-5; perhaps TRBD1 as D (6 bases). This CDR3 comprises 13 residues. With 6 bases removed from V and 7 bases from J, the gap between germline ends came to 13 bases. For the CDR3, the DNA is TGTGCCAGCAGACCAGAGGGGGTCCAGCCCCAGCATTTT. The encoded protein is CASRPEGVQPQHF.

This clone was recorded once. This rearrangement joins TRBV28 to TRBJ2-1; tentatively, D is TRBD2 (5 bases). The V and J ends lost 5 bases and 1 base respectively, with 15 bases between them. Germline CDR1 reads MDHEN; CDR2 reads SYDVKM. This CDR3 has 16 residues. CDR3 in DNA: TGTGCCAGCAGTCCTCCCGCGGGCCCTTCCTACAATGAGCAGTTCTTC. Encoded protein: CASSPPAGPSYNEQFF.

The chain has TRBV3-1 (or the pseudogene TRBV3-2) and TRBJ2-5; D unclear. The CDR3 runs to 14 residues. V lost 5 bases to trimming and J lost 4 bases, with 14 bases between them. From germline, CDR1 is LGHDT and CDR2 YNNKEL (reference sequence). CDR3 residues: CASSSTVLGETQYF. CDR3 DNA: TGTGCCAGCAGCTCGACTGTTTTGGGAGAGACCCAGTACTTC.

The V and J genes are TRBV11-2 and TRBJ1-2; 8 bases fit TRBD1. CDR3 length: 16 residues. In germline, CDR1 is SGHAT, CDR2 FQNNGV. The ends lost 0 bases at V and 5 bases at J; junction bases unmatched: 8. CDR3 DNA sequence: TGTGCCAGCAGCTTAGACCCCACAGGGGGGCCTTATGGCTACACCTTC. Encoded protein: CASSLDPTGGPYGYTF.

The chain couples TRBV7-2 to TRBJ2-1, with TRBD1 matching 10 bases. Germline lookup yields CDR1 SGHTA and CDR2 FQGNSA. With V trimmed by 5 bases and J by 2 bases, 3 bases remained unmatched. There are 15 residues in the CDR3. The CDR3 DNA reads TGTGCCAGCAGCGAGACAGGGGGCGCCTACAATGAGCAGTTCTTC. Translation: CASSETGGAYNEQFF. The entire variable domain, with the rest obtained from reference TRBV7-2 and TRBJ2-1, is as follows: GAGVSQSPSNKVTEKGKDVELRCDPISGHTALYWYRQSLGQGLEFLIYFQGNSAPDKSGLPSDRFSAERTGGSVSTLTIQRTQQEDSAVYLCASSETGGAYNEQFFGPGTRLTVL.

The chain carries TRBV7-8 and TRBJ1-3, with 7 bases lining up with TRBD1. V shed 6 bases and J 0 bases; nucleotides not matched to a gene: 11. This CDR3 has 17 amino acids. Germline CDR1 and CDR2: SGHVS and FQNEAQ. The CDR3 DNA reads TGTGCCAGCAGTCTTATGCAGGGGGGAATCTCTGGAAACACCATATATTTT. Translated: CASSLMQGGISGNTIYF.